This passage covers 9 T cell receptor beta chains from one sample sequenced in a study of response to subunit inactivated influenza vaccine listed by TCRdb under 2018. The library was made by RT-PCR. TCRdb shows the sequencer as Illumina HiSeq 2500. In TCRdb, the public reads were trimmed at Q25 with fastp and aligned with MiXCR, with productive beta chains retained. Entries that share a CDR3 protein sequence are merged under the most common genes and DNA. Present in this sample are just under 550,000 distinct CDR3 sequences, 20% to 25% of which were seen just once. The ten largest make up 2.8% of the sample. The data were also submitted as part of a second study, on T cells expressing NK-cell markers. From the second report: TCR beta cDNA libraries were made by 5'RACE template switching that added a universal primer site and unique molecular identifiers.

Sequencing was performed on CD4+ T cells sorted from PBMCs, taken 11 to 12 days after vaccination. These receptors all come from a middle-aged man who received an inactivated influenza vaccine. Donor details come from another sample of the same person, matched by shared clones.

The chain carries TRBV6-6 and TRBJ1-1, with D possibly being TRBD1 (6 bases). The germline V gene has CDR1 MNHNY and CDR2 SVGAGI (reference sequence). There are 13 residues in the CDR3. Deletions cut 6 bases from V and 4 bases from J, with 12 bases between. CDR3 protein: CASSPRQATEAFF. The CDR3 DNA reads TGTGCCAGCAGCCCTAGACAGGCCACTGAAGCTTTCTTT.

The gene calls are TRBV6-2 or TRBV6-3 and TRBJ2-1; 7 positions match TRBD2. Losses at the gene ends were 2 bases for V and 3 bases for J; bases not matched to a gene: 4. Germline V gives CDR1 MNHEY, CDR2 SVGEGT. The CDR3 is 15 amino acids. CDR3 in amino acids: CASSYGWGGYNEQFF. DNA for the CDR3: TGTGCCAGCAGTTACGGATGGGGGGGCTACAATGAGCAGTTCTTC.

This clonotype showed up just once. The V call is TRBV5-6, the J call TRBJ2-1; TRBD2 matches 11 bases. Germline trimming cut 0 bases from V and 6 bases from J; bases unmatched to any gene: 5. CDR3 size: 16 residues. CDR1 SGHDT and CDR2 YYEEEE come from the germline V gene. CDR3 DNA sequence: TGTGCCAGCAGCTTGGTAGGCCTAGCGGGGGGCAATGAGCAGTTCTTC. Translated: CASSLVGLAGGNEQFF.

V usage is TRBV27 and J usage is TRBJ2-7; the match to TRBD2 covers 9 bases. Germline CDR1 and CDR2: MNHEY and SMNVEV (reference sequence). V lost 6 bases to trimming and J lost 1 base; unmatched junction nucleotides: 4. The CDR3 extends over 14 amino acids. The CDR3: CASRLAGSSYEQYF. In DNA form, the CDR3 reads TGTGCCAGCAGGCTAGCGGGGAGTTCCTACGAGCAGTACTTC.

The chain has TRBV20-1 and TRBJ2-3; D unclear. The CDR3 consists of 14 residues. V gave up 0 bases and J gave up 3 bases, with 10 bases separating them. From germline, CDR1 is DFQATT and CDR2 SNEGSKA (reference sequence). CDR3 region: CSARDRVRTDTQYF. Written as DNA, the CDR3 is TGCAGTGCTAGAGATCGGGTTAGAACAGATACGCAGTATTTT.

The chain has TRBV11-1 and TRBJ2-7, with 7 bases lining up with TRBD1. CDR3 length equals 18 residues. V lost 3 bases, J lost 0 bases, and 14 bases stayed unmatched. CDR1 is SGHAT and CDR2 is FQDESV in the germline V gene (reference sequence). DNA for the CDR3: TGTGCCAGCAGCTTTAGGCCCTCGGACAGGATCCTCTCCTACGAGCAGTACTTC. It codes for CASSFRPSDRILSYEQYF.

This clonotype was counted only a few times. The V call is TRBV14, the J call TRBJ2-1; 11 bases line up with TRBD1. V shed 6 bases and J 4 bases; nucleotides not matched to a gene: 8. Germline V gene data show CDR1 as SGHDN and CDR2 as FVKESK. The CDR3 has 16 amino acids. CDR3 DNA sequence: TGTGCCAGCAGGCCCACCGGGACAGGGGGATACAATGAGCAGTTCTTC. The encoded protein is CASRPTGTGGYNEQFF.

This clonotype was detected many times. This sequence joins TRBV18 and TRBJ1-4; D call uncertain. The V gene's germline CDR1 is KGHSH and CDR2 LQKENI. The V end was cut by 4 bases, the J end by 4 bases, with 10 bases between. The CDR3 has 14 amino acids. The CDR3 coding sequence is TGTGCCAGCTCACTGCGGACGAGTAATGAAAAACTGTTTTTT. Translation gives CASSLRTSNEKLFF.

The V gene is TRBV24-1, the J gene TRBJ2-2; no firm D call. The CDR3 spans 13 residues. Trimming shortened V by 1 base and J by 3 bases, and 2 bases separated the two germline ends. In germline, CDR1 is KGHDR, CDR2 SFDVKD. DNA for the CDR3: TGTGCCACCAGTGATTTAGACACCGGGGAGCTGTTTTTT. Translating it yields CATSDLDTGELFF.